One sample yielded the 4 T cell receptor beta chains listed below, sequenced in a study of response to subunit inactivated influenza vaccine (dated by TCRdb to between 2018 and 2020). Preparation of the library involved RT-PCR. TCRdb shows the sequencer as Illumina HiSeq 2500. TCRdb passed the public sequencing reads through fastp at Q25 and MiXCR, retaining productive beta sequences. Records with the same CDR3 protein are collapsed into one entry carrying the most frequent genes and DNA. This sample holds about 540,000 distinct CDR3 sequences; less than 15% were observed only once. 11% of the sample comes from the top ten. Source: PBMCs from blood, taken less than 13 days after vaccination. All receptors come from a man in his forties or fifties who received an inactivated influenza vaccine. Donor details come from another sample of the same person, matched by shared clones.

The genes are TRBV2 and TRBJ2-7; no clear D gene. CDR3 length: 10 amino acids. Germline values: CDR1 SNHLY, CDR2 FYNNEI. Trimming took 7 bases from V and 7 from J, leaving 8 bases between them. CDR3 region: CASKYTEQYF. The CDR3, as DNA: TGTGCCAGCAAGTACACTGAGCAGTACTTC.

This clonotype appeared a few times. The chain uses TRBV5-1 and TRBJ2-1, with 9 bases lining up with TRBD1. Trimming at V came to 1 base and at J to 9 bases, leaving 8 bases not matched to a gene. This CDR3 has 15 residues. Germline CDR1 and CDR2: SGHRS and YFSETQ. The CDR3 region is CASSLSGTGLGEQFF. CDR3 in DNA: TGCGCCAGCAGCTTGTCAGGGACAGGGCTGGGTGAGCAGTTCTTC.

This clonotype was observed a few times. DNA for the CDR3: TGTGCCAGCAGTGGGGACAGGGCCAATTCACCCCTCCACTTT. As protein: CASSGDRANSPLHF. The genes are TRBV6-1 and TRBJ1-6; 9 bases line up with TRBD1. The V and J ends lost 4 bases and 7 bases, in that order; junction bases with no gene match: 2. The CDR3 consists of 14 residues. Germline V lookup: CDR1 MNHNS, CDR2 SASEGT.

CDR3 sequence: CASSQESSGASWSEQYF. The CDR3 DNA follows: TGCGCCAGCAGCCAAGAATCTAGCGGGGCGTCCTGGAGCGAGCAGTACTTC. The chain is built from TRBV4-1 and TRBJ2-7; TRBD2 agrees at 9 bases. The CDR3 is 17 residues long. CDR1 MGHRA and CDR2 YSYEKL come from the germline V gene. The ends lost 0 bases at V and 6 bases at J; junction bases unmatched: 12.